This T cell receptor (beta chain) was recovered during a study of beta chain features in type 1 diabetes. Concerning this clone: Its antigen is not identified.

Study-level points and caveats: Shorter TCRB CDR3s, moderately but significantly so, marked every one of the four CD4+ subsets in Type 1 diabetes patients.

The CDR3 sequence is 13 residues long. V lost 4 bases to trimming and J lost 14 bases; unmatched junction nucleotides: 10. Germline V lookup: CDR1 MNHEY, CDR2 SVGAGI. Of the isolated RNA, all was reverse transcribed, and so the sequenced material was expressed TCRB transcripts. The repertoire was sequenced with immunoSEQ multiplex PCR; TCRdb's copy has only in-frame clones and lacks some. This sample has about 390,000 clones, with roughly a tenth found just once. The TCR was taken from a man aged 25-45 years with type 1 diabetes. This chain connects TRBV6-5 to TRBJ2-1; TRBD2 aligns across 8 bases. Source material: central memory CD4+ T cells from blood. This CDR3 reads CASSLTQAGEKFF. DNA for the CDR3: TGTGCCAGCAGTTTAACCCAAGCGGGAGAAAAGTTCTTC.